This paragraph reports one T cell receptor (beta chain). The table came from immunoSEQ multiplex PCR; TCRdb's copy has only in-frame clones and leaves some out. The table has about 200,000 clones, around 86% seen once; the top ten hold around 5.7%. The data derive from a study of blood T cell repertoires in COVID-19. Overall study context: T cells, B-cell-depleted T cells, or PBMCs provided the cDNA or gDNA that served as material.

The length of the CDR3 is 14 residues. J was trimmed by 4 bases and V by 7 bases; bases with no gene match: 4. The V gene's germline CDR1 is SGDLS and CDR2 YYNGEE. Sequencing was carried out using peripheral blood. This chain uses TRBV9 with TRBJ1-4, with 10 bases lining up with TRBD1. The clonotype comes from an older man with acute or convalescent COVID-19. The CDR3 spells CASGGQGNNEKLFF. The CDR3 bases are TGTGCCAGCGGGGGACAGGGGAATAATGAAAAACTGTTTTTT.